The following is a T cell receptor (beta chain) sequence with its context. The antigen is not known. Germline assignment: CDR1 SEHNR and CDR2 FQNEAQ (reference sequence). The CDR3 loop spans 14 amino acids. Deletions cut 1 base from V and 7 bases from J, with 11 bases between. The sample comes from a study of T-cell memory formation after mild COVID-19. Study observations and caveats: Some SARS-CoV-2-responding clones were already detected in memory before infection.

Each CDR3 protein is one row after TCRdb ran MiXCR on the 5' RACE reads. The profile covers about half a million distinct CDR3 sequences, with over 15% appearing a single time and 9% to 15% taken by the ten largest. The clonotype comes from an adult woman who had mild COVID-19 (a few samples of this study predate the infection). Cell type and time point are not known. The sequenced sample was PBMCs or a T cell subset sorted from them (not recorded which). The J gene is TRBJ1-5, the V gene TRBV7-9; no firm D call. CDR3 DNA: TGTGCCAGCAGCTTAGATATAACGGCGCAGCCCCAGCATTTT. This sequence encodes CASSLDITAQPQHF.